The rows below give T cell receptor beta chains drawn from one sample of a study of cytotoxic CD8 clonotypes in ibrutinib-treated CLL. The assay was immunoSEQ multiplex PCR, and TCRdb's table has in-frame clones only and misses some. The data contain over 120,000 clones, around 80% of them singletons. The sample in question was PBMCs, obtained after 12 months of ibrutinib treatment. These receptors all stem from a human donor with chronic lymphocytic leukemia. The CDR3 runs from the conserved cysteine through the conserved F or W. A D gene is named only where the DNA matches it firmly. Clone size is not always given. Where it is, it says once, few, many or a class for expanded clones.

D gene	V gene	J gene	clone size	CDR3 protein	CDR3 DNA
NA	TRBV6-1	TRBJ2-2	NA	CASSEWDWLKTNTGELFF	TGTGCCAGCAGTGAATGGGACTGGCTAAAGACTAACACCGGGGAGCTGTTTTTT
TRBD1	TRBV10-3	TRBJ1-5	NA	CAISSDRGGNQPQHF	TGTGCCATCAGTAGCGACAGGGGAGGCAATCAGCCCCAGCATTTT
TRBD2	TRBV9	TRBJ2-2	NA	CASSVGLAGVIGELFF	TGTGCCAGCAGCGTAGGACTAGCGGGAGTCATCGGGGAGCTGTTTTTT
NA	TRBV21-1	TRBJ1-5	once	CASSKGRQGVKVFSNQPQHF	TGTGCCAGCAGCAAAGGCAGACAGGGCGTAAAGGTTTTTAGCAATCAGCCCCAGCATTTT
NA	TRBV28	TRBJ1-1	NA	CASSPPVNTEAFF	TGTGCCAGCAGCCCCCCCGTGAACACTGAAGCTTTCTTT
TRBD2	TRBV15	TRBJ2-3	NA	CATRLAGETDTQYF	TGTGCCACCCGACTAGCGGGAGAAACAGATACGCAGTATTTT
TRBD2	TRBV28	TRBJ2-5	NA	CASSESWASGIKETQYF	TGTGCCAGCAGCGAGAGTTGGGCTAGCGGGATAAAAGAGACCCAGTACTTC
NA	TRBV4-1	TRBJ2-7	NA	CASSQSALSSYEQYF	TGCGCCAGCAGCCAATCGGCGCTGAGCTCCTACGAGCAGTACTTC
NA	TRBV6-1	TRBJ1-1	NA	CASSFLGMNTEAFF	TGTGCCAGCAGCTTCCTCGGGATGAACACTGAAGCTTTCTTT
NA	TRBV27	TRBJ1-1	NA	CASSRRRGRMNTEAFF	TGTGCCAGCAGTCGACGGCGGGGCCGAATGAACACTGAAGCTTTCTTT
NA	TRBV11-2	TRBJ2-5	NA	CASSPGRETQYF	TGTGCCAGCAGTCCCGGTAGGGAGACCCAGTACTTC
NA	TRBV5-1	TRBJ2-7	NA	CASSPGGGSVYEQYF	TGCGCCAGCAGCCCTGGGGGCGGGAGTGTCTACGAGCAGTACTTC
NA	TRBV9	TRBJ1-3	NA	CASSVGRRNSGNTIYF	TGTGCCAGCAGCGTAGGAAGGAGGAACTCTGGAAACACCATATATTTT
TRBD2	TRBV9	TRBJ2-2	NA	CASSVEAGVPGELFF	TGTGCCAGCAGCGTAGAGGCGGGAGTCCCCGGGGAGCTGTTTTTT
NA	TRBV5-6	TRBJ1-3	few	CASSRTAISGNTIYF	TGTGCCAGCAGCCGTACAGCGATCTCTGGAAACACCATATATTTT
TRBD2	TRBV15	TRBJ2-3	NA	CATSRDLSSGSGADTQYF	TGTGCCACCAGCAGAGATTTGTCTAGCGGGAGCGGGGCAGATACGCAGTATTTT
TRBD2	TRBV10-1	TRBJ2-1	NA	CASSEGTSANNEQFF	TGCGCCAGCAGTGAGGGGACTAGCGCTAACAATGAGCAGTTCTTC
TRBD1	TRBV5-1	TRBJ2-7	few	CASSLIQGNYEQYF	TGCGCCAGCAGCTTGATACAGGGGAACTACGAGCAGTACTTC
NA	TRBV7-9	TRBJ1-2	NA	CASSYRAESYGYTF	TGTGCCAGCAGCTATCGGGCGGAGAGCTATGGCTACACCTTC
NA	TRBV7-4	TRBJ2-2	NA	CASSLVQTMNTGELFF	TGTGCCAGCAGCTTAGTTCAGACCATGAACACCGGGGAGCTGTTTTTT
NA	TRBV6-6	TRBJ1-2	NA	CASSYEGLSYGYTF	TGTGCCAGCAGTTACGAGGGGTTGTCCTATGGCTACACCTTC
NA	TRBV7-9	TRBJ2-6	NA	CASSRRGTVGANVLTF	TGTGCCAGCAGCCGCCGGGGGACAGTTGGGGCCAACGTCCTGACTTTC
TRBD2	TRBV27	TRBJ2-2	NA	CASRRLAGVPGELFF	TGTGCCAGCAGACGACTAGCGGGAGTACCCGGGGAGCTGTTTTTT
TRBD1	TRBV5-8	TRBJ2-5	NA	CASSRNRDRSDWTQYF	TGTGCCAGCAGCCGCAACAGGGACAGGTCGGATTGGACCCAGTACTTC
NA	TRBV5-4	TRBJ2-7	NA	CASSWGGVTPYEQYF	TGTGCCAGCAGCTGGGGCGGGGTGACCCCCTACGAGCAGTACTTC
NA	TRBV13	TRBJ1-1	NA	CASSTTTRRAAFF	TGTGCCAGCAGCACAACGACTCGGAGAGCAGCTTTCTTT
NA	TRBV9	TRBJ2-3	NA	CASSGHGSGDTQYF	TGTGCCAGCAGCGGACATGGGTCGGGAGATACGCAGTATTTT
TRBD1	TRBV6-5	TRBJ1-1	once	CASTTTGTVTEAFF	TGTGCCAGCACGACGACAGGGACAGTCACTGAAGCTTTCTTT
NA	TRBV30	TRBJ1-5	NA	CAWRGRVGNQPQHF	TGTGCCTGGAGGGGCAGGGTGGGCAATCAGCCCCAGCATTTT
TRBD2	TRBV9	TRBJ2-7	once	CASSREPGTREYF	TGTGCCAGCAGCCGAGAACCGGGGACTAGAGAGTACTTC
NA	TRBV7-2	TRBJ2-7	NA	CASSRGDRYEQYF	TGTGCCAGCAGTAGAGGGGATCGCTACGAGCAGTACTTC
TRBD1	TRBV7-2	TRBJ1-5	NA	CASSQTGGLSNQPQHF	TGTGCCAGCAGCCAGACAGGGGGTTTAAGCAATCAGCCCCAGCATTTT
TRBD2	TRBV11-2	TRBJ2-1	NA	CASSRKLAGYGDEQFF	TGTGCCAGCAGCAGGAAACTAGCGGGATATGGGGATGAGCAGTTCTTC
NA	TRBV20-1	TRBJ2-1	NA	CSAAWSREQFF	TGCAGTGCGGCGTGGAGTAGGGAGCAGTTCTTC
NA	TRBV6-5	TRBJ1-4	few	CASSYVGSTNEKLFF	TGTGCCAGCAGTTACGTGGGATCCACTAATGAAAAACTGTTTTTT
NA	TRBV10-1	TRBJ2-3	NA	CASSSDEVTDTQYF	TGCGCCAGCAGCAGTGACGAGGTAACAGATACGCAGTATTTT
NA	TRBV27	TRBJ2-2	NA	CASSLFQFTGELFF	TGTGCCAGCAGTTTATTTCAGTTCACCGGGGAGCTGTTTTTT
NA	TRBV27	TRBJ2-2	NA	CASRRVAAAGELFF	TGTGCCAGCAGGAGGGTAGCGGCCGCCGGGGAGCTGTTTTTT
TRBD1	TRBV7-3	TRBJ2-7	NA	CASSLVFGTGYEQYF	TGTGCCAGCAGCCTCGTCTTTGGGACAGGGTACGAGCAGTACTTC
TRBD1	TRBV6-1	TRBJ2-2	NA	CASTWTGAGTGELFF	TGTGCCAGCACTTGGACAGGGGCGGGCACCGGGGAGCTGTTTTTT
NA	TRBV6-5	TRBJ2-7	NA	CASSPPRGESYEQYF	TGTGCCAGCAGTCCGCCCAGGGGGGAGTCCTACGAGCAGTACTTC
NA	TRBV6-5	TRBJ1-1	NA	CASSYSLWPNTEAFF	TGTGCCAGCAGTTACTCACTTTGGCCGAACACTGAAGCTTTCTTT
NA	TRBV9	TRBJ1-2	few	CASSAARYGYTF	TGTGCCAGCAGCGCCGCCCGCTATGGCTACACCTTC
NA	TRBV7-3	TRBJ2-1	few	CASSSVSHEQFF	TGTGCCAGCAGCTCCGTAAGCCATGAGCAGTTCTTC
NA	TRBV6-5	TRBJ2-7	once	CASSRLYEQYF	TGTGCCAGCAGTAGGCTCTACGAGCAGTACTTC